This TCR delta chain emerged from a study of human gamma delta and Vdelta1 T cells listed by TCRdb under 2018. As for the study more broadly: Delta One T cells, Vd1+ gamma-delta T cells, were investigated in the study as cytotoxic effectors against acute myeloid leukemia.

As regards this clone: There is no known antigen for this receptor. The sample holds no much larger clone one base away, and base qualities are not on file.

General conclusions and limits of the study: According to the report, Delta One T cells were polyclonal and showed broad cytotoxic targeting of acute myeloid leukemia.

The method was PCR. Instrument used: Illumina MiSeq. TCRdb reprocessed the public reads with the caller CATT; rows with the same DNA were merged afterwards. The sample table lists around 13,000 delta-chain clones, over 40% of them with a count of one. About 1.4% of the sample lies in the top ten. Via the germline V gene, CDR1 is TSWWSYY and CDR2 QGS. Cut back by 2 bases and 3 bases, the V and J ends lie 34 bases apart. Spanning cysteine to phenylalanine, the CDR3 consists of 22 amino acids. Of the read, only the CDR3 DNA is kept; its 66 bases are in frame from base 1. The receptor was derived from a human donor in good health. Recombination linked TRDV1 to TRDJ1; the D gene is not confidently resolved. Source material: Vdelta1 gamma-delta T cells from blood grown in culture (DOT cells). Per the publication, the cell subset or site label means: Delta One T cells, in vitro expanded/differentiated Vd1+ gamma-delta T cells. The CDR3 region: CALGESSRLNTSGTRFADKLIF. At the DNA level, the sequence is TGTGCTCTTGGGGAATCATCTCGCCTAAACACATCGGGCACTCGCTTCGCCGATAAACTCATCTTT.